Following are 31 T cell receptor beta chains from one sample sequenced in a study of shared clonotypes between healthy human individuals. Clones were read by immunoSEQ multiplex PCR, and TCRdb kept only the in-frame ones, dropping some. The data hold fewer than 650,000 clones, with approximately 80% observed a single time. Sequenced: PBMCs. The origin of the receptors is a woman in her thirties or forties in good health. Some clones in this sample may be carry-over from other donors' samples.

The CDR3 protein is CASSPTGTGRHQPQHF. The CDR3 nucleotides are TGTGCCAGCTCACCAACTGGGACAGGGAGGCATCAGCCCCAGCATTTT. This sequence joins TRBV18 and TRBJ1-5; 9 bases are shared with TRBD1. Looked up from germline, CDR1 is KGHSH and CDR2 is LQKENI. The CDR3 is 16 amino acids. V gave up 2 bases and J gave up 5 bases; unmatched junction bases: 7.

Worth noting for this clone: With only one base between it and a far larger clone, this is likely a read error. The conserved phenylalanine or tryptophan normally closing the CDR3 is absent here, so this likely arose from a read error. The V call is TRBV19, the J call TRBJ1-1, with 8 bases matching TRBD1. The CDR3 has 16 amino acids. V shed 3 bases and J 1 base; nucleotides not matched to a gene: 7. CDR1 and CDR2 (germline): LNHDA, SQIVND (reference sequence). DNA of the CDR3: TGTGCCAGTAGTATGAGGACAGGGTGGGAGAACACTGAAGCTTTCTCT. Translated, it gives CASSMRTGWENTEAFS.

Turning to this clone: This CDR3 is also generated by other DNA sequences in the sample. The chain uses TRBV27 and TRBJ2-7; D remains unclear. The CDR3 is made up of 11 amino acids. The germline CDR1 and CDR2 sequences are MNHEY and SMNVEV (reference sequence). Trimming stripped 3 bases from V and 5 bases from J, with 5 bases between. This CDR3 is CASSLGDEQYF. The CDR3 DNA follows: TGTGCCAGCAGTTTGGGTGACGAGCAGTACTTC.

This clone has only a few counts. This sequence may be a read error, since a much larger clone differs from it by one base. The same CDR3 can be traced to other DNA sequences in this sample. The gene calls are TRBV30 and TRBJ2-2; TRBD1 might be the D (6 bases). Germline V gives CDR1 GTSNPN, CDR2 SVGIG (reference sequence). CDR3 length equals 13 residues. The CDR3 nucleotides are TGTGCCTGGAGATCCAGGGGAACCGGGGAGCTGTTCTTT. The encoded protein is CAWRSRGTGELFF.

The chain couples TRBV7-3 to TRBJ1-1; D gene uncertain. V was trimmed by 1 base and J by 0 bases, leaving 15 bases between them. This CDR3 spans 17 amino acids. The germline V gene has CDR1 SGHTA and CDR2 FQGTGA. CDR3 nucleotide sequence: TGTGCCAGCAGCTTAATTGGCGGAGGTCTAATGAACACTGAAGCTTTCTTT. Amino acids: CASSLIGGGLMNTEAFF.

Written as DNA, the CDR3 is TGTGCCTGGAGTGTACGTAGGAGTAGCGGGCTTAATGAGCAGTTCTTC. It translates to CAWSVRRSSGLNEQFF. The chain has TRBV30 and TRBJ2-1; 7 bases are a match to TRBD2. The junction had 12 bases not matched to a gene; V was cut back by 0 bases and J by 7 bases. The V gene's germline CDR1 is GTSNPN and CDR2 SVGIG (reference sequence). This CDR3 contains 16 residues.

V usage is TRBV4-2 and J usage is TRBJ2-7, with no clear D. CDR1 and CDR2 (germline): LGHNA, YNFKEQ. Trimming took off 4 bases at V and 2 bases at J, with 12 bases between the two ends. The CDR3 spans 14 residues. The CDR3 region is CASSPNLGPYEQYF. The CDR3 region has the DNA TGTGCCAGCAGCCCCAACCTTGGGCCCTACGAGCAGTACTTC.

V is TRBV5-5 and J is TRBJ2-3; TRBD1 might be the D (5 bases). From germline, CDR1 is SGHKS and CDR2 YYEKEE (reference sequence). Between the trimmed V and J ends, which lost 4 bases and 11 bases, there was a span of 20 bases. The CDR3 has 14 amino acids. This chain's CDR3 is CASSRMDMGREQYF. The CDR3 DNA follows: TGTGCCAGCAGCCGTATGGACATGGGGCGAGAGCAGTATTTT.

The gene calls are TRBV10-1 and TRBJ1-4, with TRBD1 as a possible D gene (5 bases). Per the germline V gene, CDR1 is WNHNN and CDR2 is SYGVQD (reference sequence). The CDR3 has 16 residues. V dropped 8 bases and J dropped 3 bases, with 19 bases sitting between them. The CDR3 sequence is CASRRNEQDSNEKLFF. The CDR3 DNA reads as TGCGCCAGCCGTCGGAACGAACAGGACTCTAATGAAAAACTGTTTTTT.

The CDR3 loop is CATSRDADTQYF. The CDR3 bases are TGTGCCACCAGCAGAGATGCAGATACGCAGTATTTT. This chain joins TRBV15 and TRBJ2-3; D ambiguous. Germline V gene sequence: CDR1 LNHNV, CDR2 YYDKDF (reference sequence). Trimming took 0 bases from V and 4 from J, leaving 2 bases between them. The CDR3 runs to 12 residues. Full variable domain (outside the CDR3, taken from reference TRBV15 and TRBJ2-3): DAMVIQNPRYQVTQFGKPVTLSCSQTLNHNVMYWYQQKSSQAPKLLFHYYDKDFNNEADTPDNFQSRRPNTSFCFLDIRSPGLGDTAMYLCATSRDADTQYFGPGTRLTVL.

The genes are TRBV10-3 and TRBJ2-1; 11 bases are shared with TRBD2. The CDR3 length is 16 residues. CDR1 is ENHRY and CDR2 is SYGVKD in the germline V gene. V trimming: 0 bases; J trimming: 6 bases; junction bases outside the gene matches: 4. The CDR3 nucleotides are TGTGCCATCAGTGAGTCTAGCGGGAGGGGACCCAATGAGCAGTTCTTC. It translates to CAISESSGRGPNEQFF.

The V and J genes are TRBV15 and TRBJ1-2; maybe TRBD1 (6 bases). Germline V gene sequence: CDR1 LNHNV, CDR2 YYDKDF (reference sequence). The CDR3 runs to 16 residues. Trimming shortened V by 0 bases and J by 0 bases, and 11 bases separated the two germline ends. CDR3 sequence reads: CATSRDGGPPNYGYTF. The CDR3 DNA sequence: TGTGCCACCAGCAGAGATGGGGGCCCTCCTAACTATGGCTACACCTTC.

The chain recombines TRBV19 with TRBJ2-7, with 9 positions matching TRBD1. Germline loops: CDR1 LNHDA, CDR2 SQIVND (reference sequence). The CDR3 runs to 14 residues. J was trimmed by 5 bases and V by 0 bases; bases with no gene match: 2. CDR3 sequence (DNA): TGTGCCAGTAGTATAGATCGGACAGGGGACGAGCAGTACTTC. Protein product: CASSIDRTGDEQYF.

This rearrangement joins TRBV27 to TRBJ2-7, with 7 bases that match TRBD2. The germline V gene has CDR1 MNHEY and CDR2 SMNVEV (reference sequence). After removal of 3 bases from V and 0 bases from J, the junction contained 2 bases not matched to a gene. The length of the CDR3 is 14 residues. This CDR3 is CASSLGGSSYEQYF. In DNA form, the CDR3 reads TGTGCCAGCAGTTTGGGCGGGAGCTCCTACGAGCAGTACTTC.

This clone was observed a handful of times. The genes are TRBV5-1 and TRBJ1-2, with 7 nucleotides matching TRBD1. CDR1 SGHRS and CDR2 YFSETQ come from the germline V gene. Trimming cost V 2 bases and J 3 bases; bases outside gene matches: 7. The CDR3 is made up of 15 amino acids. Here the CDR3 DNA reads TGCGCCAGCAGCTTACAGGGGAGCGTTGACTATGGCTACACCTTC. Protein sequence: CASSLQGSVDYGYTF.

The V call is TRBV10-1, the J call TRBJ2-3; TRBD2 is a possible D gene (6 bases). Deletions cut 0 bases from V and 5 bases from J, with 9 bases between. CDR3 length: 14 residues. CDR1 and CDR2 from the germline V gene are WNHNN and SYGVQD (reference sequence). The CDR3 spells CASSESRLGDTQYF. DNA of the CDR3: TGCGCCAGCAGTGAGTCGAGACTAGGAGATACGCAGTATTTT.

Turning to this clone: Given a much more abundant clone one base away, this may be a read error. Other DNA variants within this sample encode the same CDR3. The rearrangement joins TRBV11-3 to TRBJ1-1, with unresolved D. The CDR3 covers 14 residues. In germline, CDR1 is SGHNT, CDR2 YENEEA. CDR3 sequence reads: CASSLDSTNTEAFF. CDR3 in DNA: TGTGCCAGCAGCTTAGATTCGACGAACACCGAAGCTTTCTTT.

The chain couples TRBV7-2 to TRBJ2-6, with D possibly being TRBD1 (6 bases). Trimming took 1 base from V and 6 from J, leaving 13 bases between them. Germline-derived CDR1 and CDR2 are SGHTA and FQGNSA. The CDR3 length is 16 residues. The DNA of the CDR3 is TGTGCCAGCAGCTTAGGGGGGCACCCTGAGGCCAACGTCCTGACTTTC. This sequence encodes CASSLGGHPEANVLTF.

Comments on this clone: A single base separates this from a much larger clone, so it may be a read error. The sample has other DNA sequences that encode this CDR3 too. This chain connects TRBV30 to TRBJ2-5; 8 bases match TRBD2. CDR3 length equals 13 residues. Germline V CDR1 and CDR2: GTSNPN, SVGIG (reference sequence). The DNA of the CDR3 is TGTGCCTGTAGCGGGATGCAAGGAGAGACCCAATACTTC. It translates to CACSGMQGETQYF.

The rearrangement links TRBV19 to TRBJ2-6, with TRBD2 identical over 11 bases. V dropped 5 bases and J dropped 4; count of bases not matched to a gene: 13. This CDR3 has 19 residues. Looked up from germline, CDR1 is LNHDA and CDR2 is SQIVND (reference sequence). CDR3 loop: CASSGLGDSGRAGANVLTF. The CDR3, as DNA: TGTGCCAGTAGTGGTCTCGGGGATAGCGGGAGGGCCGGGGCCAACGTCCTGACTTTC.

This clone was detected ten times or more. V gene TRBV6-1 combines with J gene TRBJ2-6; D remains unclear. V was clipped by 5 bases and J by 0 bases, with 8 bases between them. Germline V lookup: CDR1 MNHNS, CDR2 SASEGT. The CDR3 loop spans 15 amino acids. The CDR3 DNA reads as TGTGCCAGCAGTCCCGAAATCTCTGGGGCCAACGTCCTGACTTTC. Its protein is CASSPEISGANVLTF.

This clone has just one count. The chain has TRBV9 and TRBJ2-1, with 15 bases lining up with TRBD2. The CDR3 sequence is 15 residues long. Germline CDR1 is SGDLS and CDR2 is YYNGEE. J gave up 8 bases and V 4 bases, and 4 bases lay outside the gene matches. The CDR3 DNA is TGTGCCAGCAGCAGGACTAGCGGGAGGGCGGATGAGCAGTTCTTC. Residues: CASSRTSGRADEQFF.

In the case of this clone: A much larger clone is a single base away; this may be a read error. In DNA, the CDR3 is TGTGCCAGCAGCTTAGGGACAGGGGAAGAGACCCAGTACTTC. Encoded protein: CASSLGTGEETQYF. The chain is built from TRBV7-9 and TRBJ2-5; 9 bases align to TRBD1. V trimming: 1 base; J trimming: 3 bases; junction bases outside the gene matches: 0. The CDR3 is made up of 14 amino acids. CDR1 and CDR2 from the germline V gene are SEHNR and FQNEAQ (reference sequence).

The chain is built from TRBV18 and TRBJ1-4, with 7 nucleotides matching TRBD1. CDR3 length: 14 residues. The germline V gene encodes CDR1 KGHSH and CDR2 LQKENI. The J segment lost 7 bases and the V segment lost 6 bases, leaving 8 bases of the junction unmatched. CDR3 sequence (DNA): TGTGCCAGCTCCTCCCGGGACAGAGGTGAAAAACTGTTTTTT. This encodes CASSSRDRGEKLFF.

In this sample, this clone turned up many times. This chain links TRBV10-2 with TRBJ2-7; 11 positions agree with TRBD2. The CDR3 totals 15 residues. V was clipped by 2 bases and J by 4 bases; unmatched bases: 4. Germline assignment: CDR1 WSHSY and CDR2 SAAADI. The CDR3 protein is CASSERLAGKYEQYF. CDR3 DNA: TGCGCCAGCAGTGAGCGACTAGCGGGAAAGTACGAGCAGTACTTC.

This rearrangement joins TRBV27 to TRBJ2-5; TRBD1 agrees at 7 bases. The length of the CDR3 is 14 residues. V shed 3 bases and J 1 base; nucleotides not matched to a gene: 2. Germline loops: CDR1 MNHEY, CDR2 SMNVEV (reference sequence). The DNA for the CDR3 is TGTGCCAGCAGTTTGACAGGGACCCAAGAGACCCAGTACTTC. This sequence encodes CASSLTGTQETQYF.

This rearrangement joins TRBV2 to TRBJ2-5; D remains ambiguous. Trimming pared 5 bases from V and 1 base from J, leaving 11 bases between. CDR1 and CDR2 (germline): SNHLY, FYNNEI. The CDR3 has 14 amino acids. The CDR3 DNA sequence: TGTGCCAGCAGTTCCCTGACATTCCAAGAGACCCAGTACTTC. Encoded protein: CASSSLTFQETQYF. The variable domain in full, completed from reference TRBV2 and TRBJ2-5, reads EPEVTQTPSHQVTQMGQEVILRCVPISNHLYFYWYRQILGQKVEFLVSFYNNEISEKSEIFDDQFSVERPDGSNFTLKIRSTKLEDSAMYFCASSSLTFQETQYFGPGTRLLVL.

The CDR3 DNA reads as TGTGCCAGCACCAGCACGCACACTGAAGCTTTCTTT. This translates into CASTSTHTEAFF. The V and J genes are TRBV28 and TRBJ1-1; D is unresolved. Germline V gene sequence: CDR1 MDHEN, CDR2 SYDVKM. CDR3 size: 12 residues. The ends were cut back, 7 bases at V and 3 bases at J, with 9 bases in the middle.

The chain links TRBV9 to TRBJ2-2; TRBD2 matches 9 bases. Trimming cost V 0 bases and J 6 bases; bases outside gene matches: 3. CDR1 and CDR2 (germline): SGDLS, YYNGEE. The CDR3 has 15 amino acids. As DNA, the CDR3 is TGTGCCAGCAGCGTAGGAGCGGGAGGTCCCGGGGAGCTGTTTTTT. Protein sequence: CASSVGAGGPGELFF.

V is TRBV27 and J is TRBJ1-4; D not resolved. Trimming removed 5 bases at V and 8 bases at J, with 24 bases between. CDR1 and CDR2 from the germline V gene are MNHEY and SMNVEV (reference sequence). The CDR3 runs 17 residues. CDR3 in amino acids: CASSRLSPGPRVEKLFF. The DNA of the CDR3 is TGTGCCAGCAGTCGGCTCTCACCGGGCCCCCGCGTCGAAAAACTGTTTTTT.

CDR3 DNA sequence: TGTGCCAGCAGTTACTCCCGACGGTCGAACACTGAAGCTTTCTTT. It is translated as CASSYSRRSNTEAFF. V gene TRBV6-5 combines with J gene TRBJ1-1; D gene uncertain. The V gene lost 0 bases and the J gene lost 1 base, with 9 bases spanning the gap. Germline V lookup: CDR1 MNHEY, CDR2 SVGAGI. CDR3 length: 15 amino acids.